These 9 T cell receptor beta chains were sequenced from one sample in a study of T-cell reconstitution after alpha-beta-depleted transplantation in children. Using unique molecular identifiers, the investigators prepared the TCRbeta library. TCRdb recomputed calls from the PCR reads with MiXCR, one row per CDR3 protein. This sample yields 500,000 to 750,000 distinct CDR3 sequences, of which over 25% are seen a single time; 36% belongs to the top ten. The specimen was PBMCs, collected before TCRalphabeta/CD19-depleted stem cell transplant. The source of these receptors is a boy less than two years old with Wiskott-Aldrich syndrome, due to receive a stem cell transplant.

This clonotype was seen just once. V gene TRBV10-3 combines with J gene TRBJ2-7, with 7 bases lining up with TRBD2. The length of the CDR3 is 14 residues. The junction had 8 bases not matched to a gene; V was cut back by 4 bases and J by 5 bases. CDR1 is ENHRY, CDR2 SYGVKD, per germline. The CDR3 bases are TGTGCCATCAGTGCGGGAGGAAATTCGGACGAGCAGTACTTC. It codes for CAISAGGNSDEQYF.

This clonotype was observed a few times. This chain connects TRBV29-1 to TRBJ2-1, with D perhaps given as TRBD1 or TRBD2 (5 bases each). V shed 7 bases and J shed 7 bases, with 17 bases lying between them. Germline assignment: CDR1 SQVTM and CDR2 ANQGSEA. The CDR3 is 13 residues long. CDR3 DNA: TGCAGCGCGGGCGGACTGGACAATAATGAGCAGTTCTTC. Its translation is CSAGGLDNNEQFF.

J is TRBJ2-1 and V is TRBV19, with no clear D. The germline V gene has CDR1 LNHDA and CDR2 SQIVND (reference sequence). Trimming pared 7 bases from V and 6 bases from J, leaving 7 bases between. The CDR3 covers 11 residues. This CDR3 is CASTSLNEQFF. CDR3 in DNA: TGTGCCAGTACGTCCCTCAATGAGCAGTTCTTC.

V usage is TRBV30 and J usage is TRBJ2-1; D not resolved. CDR3 size: 14 residues. Trimming shortened V by 2 bases and J by 1 base, and 9 bases separated the two germline ends. CDR1 is GTSNPN, CDR2 SVGIG, per germline (reference sequence). The CDR3 sequence: CAWSSEPSYNEQFF. DNA of the CDR3: TGTGCCTGGAGTAGCGAACCTTCCTACAATGAGCAGTTCTTC.

This clonotype was counted only a few times. The chain joins TRBV29-1 to TRBJ2-7; 7 bases align to TRBD1. Germline values: CDR1 SQVTM, CDR2 ANQGSEA. J lost 0 bases, V lost 6 bases, and 2 bases had no gene match. The CDR3 is 12 amino acids. CDR3 DNA sequence: TGCAGCGTGGGGACAGTCTCCTACGAGCAGTACTTC. It specifies CSVGTVSYEQYF.

Only one count was recorded for this clonotype. The rearrangement joins TRBV20-1 to TRBJ2-7; weak D call: TRBD1 (5 bases). Germline CDR1 and CDR2: DFQATT and SNEGSKA (reference sequence). The V end lost 0 bases, the J end lost 5 bases, and 17 bases lay between the germline ends. The CDR3 consists of 15 residues. The chain's CDR3 is CSARDQGFRSDEQYF. CDR3 DNA: TGCAGTGCTAGAGACCAGGGTTTTAGATCGGACGAGCAGTACTTC.

The chain links TRBV7-7 to TRBJ2-5; D is uncertain. CDR1 and CDR2 from the germline V gene are SSHAT and FNYEAQ (reference sequence). Trimming removed 5 bases from V and 5 bases from J, with 15 bases in between. The CDR3 is 14 residues long. In DNA form, the CDR3 reads TGTGCCAGCAGCCCTTGGCTACACACCGAGACCCAGTACTTC. It translates to CASSPWLHTETQYF.

The chain employs TRBV24-1 and TRBJ2-1; 8 nucleotides agree with TRBD1. Germline loops: CDR1 KGHDR, CDR2 SFDVKD. V lost 4 bases and J lost 4; bases outside the gene matches: 8. CDR3 length: 16 amino acids. This chain's CDR3 is CATSDPSDRAYNEQFF. CDR3 DNA sequence: TGTGCCACCAGTGACCCCTCGGACAGGGCATACAATGAGCAGTTCTTC.

The CDR3 DNA sequence: TGTGCCAGCACCAGAAACACAGGGGGCTCGAACACTGAAGCTTTCTTT. Its protein product is CASTRNTGGSNTEAFF. The V gene is TRBV27, the J gene TRBJ1-1; 9 bases agree with TRBD1. CDR1 and CDR2 (germline): MNHEY, SMNVEV (reference sequence). The CDR3 spans 16 residues. V lost 7 bases and J lost 1; bases outside the gene matches: 10.